Listed below are T cell receptor beta chains from one sample, sequenced in a study of Graves' ophthalmopathy and Graves' hyperthyroidism. TCRdb independently ran MiXCR on the multiplex PCR reads; one entry per CDR3 protein. The top ten hold around 7% of the sample, which has hundreds of thousands of distinct CDR3 sequences, about 24% seen once. Sequencing was performed on peripheral blood. The receptors derive from a young woman with stable Graves' hyperthyroidism. Some clones in this sample may be carry-over from other donors' samples. Each CDR3 is given with its conserved first and last residue. Fields, in order: CDR3 length, V gene, D gene, J gene, CDR3 protein. D genes are given only for firm matches.

cdr3_length: 15
v_call: TRBV12-3/TRBV12-4
d_call: TRBD1
j_call: TRBJ1-1
cdr3_aa: CASSWTGDLNTEAFF

cdr3_length: 15
v_call: TRBV18
d_call: -
j_call: TRBJ1-6
cdr3_aa: CASSPPGQVNSPLHF

cdr3_length: 13
v_call: TRBV29-1
d_call: -
j_call: TRBJ2-1
cdr3_aa: CSVEVSMGNEQFF

cdr3_length: 14
v_call: TRBV7-8
d_call: -
j_call: TRBJ1-3
cdr3_aa: CASSLDLVGNTIYF

cdr3_length: 15
v_call: TRBV6-5
d_call: TRBD1
j_call: TRBJ1-1
cdr3_aa: CASSYRGQGEAEAFF

cdr3_length: 15
v_call: TRBV4-2
d_call: -
j_call: TRBJ1-2
cdr3_aa: CASSQELDVNYGYTF

cdr3_length: 15
v_call: TRBV6-1
d_call: -
j_call: TRBJ1-6
cdr3_aa: CASSVYTAINSPLHF

cdr3_length: 15
v_call: TRBV6-2/TRBV6-3
d_call: -
j_call: TRBJ1-5
cdr3_aa: CASSYSRTENQPQHF

cdr3_length: 15
v_call: TRBV30
d_call: TRBD1
j_call: TRBJ1-5
cdr3_aa: CAWSAGGIGNQPQHF

cdr3_length: 15
v_call: TRBV19
d_call: -
j_call: TRBJ2-2
cdr3_aa: CASGTHKRGTEELFF

cdr3_length: 14
v_call: TRBV6-5
d_call: TRBD1
j_call: TRBJ2-2
cdr3_aa: CASSYRGRGGELFF